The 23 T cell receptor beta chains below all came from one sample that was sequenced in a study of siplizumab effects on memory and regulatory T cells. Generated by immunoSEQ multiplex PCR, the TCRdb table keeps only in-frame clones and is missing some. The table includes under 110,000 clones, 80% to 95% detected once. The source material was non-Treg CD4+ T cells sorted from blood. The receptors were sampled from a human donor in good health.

The CDR3 DNA reads as TGTGCCATCAGTGTGGACGGGACTAATGAAAAACTGTTTTTT. Its protein product is CAISVDGTNEKLFF. The rearrangement uses TRBV10-3 and TRBJ1-4, with D hard to call. V gave up 4 bases and J gave up 2 bases, with 8 bases separating them. CDR3 length: 14 residues. The germline CDR1 and CDR2 sequences are ENHRY and SYGVKD.

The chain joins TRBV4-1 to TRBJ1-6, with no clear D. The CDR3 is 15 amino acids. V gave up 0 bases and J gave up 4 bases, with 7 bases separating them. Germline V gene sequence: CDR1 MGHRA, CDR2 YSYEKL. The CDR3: CASSQEGGYNSPLHF. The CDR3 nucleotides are TGCGCCAGCAGCCAAGAGGGAGGGTATAATTCACCCCTCCACTTT.

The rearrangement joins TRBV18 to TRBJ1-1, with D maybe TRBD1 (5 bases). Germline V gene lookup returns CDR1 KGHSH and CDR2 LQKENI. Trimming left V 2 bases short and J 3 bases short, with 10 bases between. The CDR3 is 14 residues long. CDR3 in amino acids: CASSPTGGDTEAFF. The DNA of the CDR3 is TGTGCCAGCTCACCAACGGGGGGGGACACTGAAGCTTTCTTT.

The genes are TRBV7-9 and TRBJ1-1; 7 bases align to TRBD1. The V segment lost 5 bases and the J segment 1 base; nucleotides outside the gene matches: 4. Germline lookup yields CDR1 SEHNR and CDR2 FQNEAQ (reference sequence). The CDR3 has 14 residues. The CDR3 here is CASSGGQTNTEAFF. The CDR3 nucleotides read TGTGCCAGCAGCGGGGGACAGACGAACACTGAAGCTTTCTTT. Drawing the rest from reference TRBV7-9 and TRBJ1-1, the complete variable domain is DTGVSQNPRHKITKRGQNVTFRCDPISEHNRLYWYRQTLGQGPEFLTYFQNEAQLEKSRLLSDRFSAERPKGSFSTLEIQRTEQGDSAMYLCASSGGQTNTEAFFGQGTRLTVV.

CDR3 nucleotides: TGTGCCAGCAGGACAGCATCTGGGGCCAACGTCCTGACTTTC. Protein: CASRTASGANVLTF. The rearrangement joins TRBV28 to TRBJ2-6; a weak D match, TRBD1 (5 bases). Between the trimmed V and J ends, which lost 6 bases and 1 base, there was a span of 7 bases. The CDR3 loop spans 14 amino acids. Germline CDR1 is MDHEN and CDR2 is SYDVKM. The entire variable domain, with the rest obtained from reference TRBV28 and TRBJ2-6, is as follows: DVKVTQSSRYLVKRTGEKVFLECVQDMDHENMFWYRQDPGLGLRLIYFSYDVKMKEKGDIPEGYSVSREKKERFSLILESASTNQTSMYLCASRTASGANVLTFGAGSRLTVL.

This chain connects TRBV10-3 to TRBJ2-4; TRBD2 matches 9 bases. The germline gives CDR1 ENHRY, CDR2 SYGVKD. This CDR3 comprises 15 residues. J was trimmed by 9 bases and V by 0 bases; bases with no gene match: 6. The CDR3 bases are TGTGCCATCAGTGAGTCGGCGGGAGGGACAGCCATTCAGTACTTC. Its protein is CAISESAGGTAIQYF.

The DNA of the CDR3 is TGTGCCAGCAGCCCCCAGGAAACTCGGGGCCTCTACGAGCAGTACTTC. Translation: CASSPQETRGLYEQYF. The chain uses TRBV7-2 and TRBJ2-7, with D possibly being TRBD1 or TRBD2 (5 bases each). This CDR3 comprises 16 residues. Germline V gene data show CDR1 as SGHTA and CDR2 as FQGNSA. V was trimmed by 5 bases and J by 3 bases, leaving 20 bases between them.

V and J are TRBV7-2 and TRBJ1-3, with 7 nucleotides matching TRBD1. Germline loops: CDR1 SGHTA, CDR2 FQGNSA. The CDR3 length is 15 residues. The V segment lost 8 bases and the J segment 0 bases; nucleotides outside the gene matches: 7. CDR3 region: CASVQGQTSGNTIYF. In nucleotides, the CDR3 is TGTGCCAGCGTGCAGGGACAGACCTCTGGAAACACCATATATTTT.

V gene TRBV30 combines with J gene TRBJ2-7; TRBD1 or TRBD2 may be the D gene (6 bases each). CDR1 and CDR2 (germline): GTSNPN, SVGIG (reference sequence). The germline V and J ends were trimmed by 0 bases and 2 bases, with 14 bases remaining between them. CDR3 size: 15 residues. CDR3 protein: CAWSVGGGGTYEQYF. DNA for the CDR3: TGTGCCTGGAGTGTGGGCGGAGGGGGTACCTACGAGCAGTACTTC.

The CDR3, as DNA: TGTGCCAGCAGCTCGAGACTAGCAGGCTACAATGAGCAGTTCTTC. It codes for CASSSRLAGYNEQFF. The rearrangement uses TRBV11-2 and TRBJ2-1; 7 nucleotides agree with TRBD2. V trimming: 4 bases; J trimming: 3 bases; junction bases outside the gene matches: 6. Germline loops: CDR1 SGHAT, CDR2 FQNNGV. The CDR3 has 15 residues.

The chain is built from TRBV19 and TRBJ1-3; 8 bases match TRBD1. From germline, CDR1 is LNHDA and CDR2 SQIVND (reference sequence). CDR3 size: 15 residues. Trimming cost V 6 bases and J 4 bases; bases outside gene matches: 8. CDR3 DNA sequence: TGTGCCAGTAGCCAAGGACAGGGATTCGGAAACACCATATATTTT. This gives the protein CASSQGQGFGNTIYF.

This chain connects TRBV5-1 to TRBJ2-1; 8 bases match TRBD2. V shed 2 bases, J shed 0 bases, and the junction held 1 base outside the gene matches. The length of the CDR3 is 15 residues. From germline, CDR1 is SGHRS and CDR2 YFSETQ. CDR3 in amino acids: CASSFREGSYNEQFF. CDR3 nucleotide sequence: TGCGCCAGCAGCTTCCGGGAGGGCTCCTACAATGAGCAGTTCTTC.

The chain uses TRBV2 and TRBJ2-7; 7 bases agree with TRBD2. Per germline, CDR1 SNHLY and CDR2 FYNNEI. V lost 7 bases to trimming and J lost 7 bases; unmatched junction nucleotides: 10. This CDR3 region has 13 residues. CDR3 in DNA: TGTGCCAGCAAGACTAGCACCTCTGGGGAGCAGTACTTC. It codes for CASKTSTSGEQYF.

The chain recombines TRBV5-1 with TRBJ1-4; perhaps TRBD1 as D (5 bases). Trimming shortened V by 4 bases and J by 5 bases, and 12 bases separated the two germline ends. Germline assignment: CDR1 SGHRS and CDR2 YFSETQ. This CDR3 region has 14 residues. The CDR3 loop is CASSRRWGNEKLFF. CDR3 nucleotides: TGCGCCAGCAGCCGCCGGTGGGGGAATGAAAAACTGTTTTTT.

DNA of the CDR3: TGCAGCGCCTCAGGGCAGCTACGAGAGACCCAGTACTTC. As protein: CSASGQLRETQYF. The chain employs TRBV29-1 and TRBJ2-5; maybe TRBD1 (5 bases). V was cut by 7 bases and J by 4 bases, with 16 bases left in between. The CDR3 is 13 residues long. Germline V gene sequence: CDR1 SQVTM, CDR2 ANQGSEA. The entire variable domain, with the rest obtained from reference TRBV29-1 and TRBJ2-5, is as follows: SAVISQKPSRDICQRGTSLTIQCQVDSQVTMMFWYRQQPGQSLTLIATANQGSEATYESGFVIDKFPISRPNLTFSTLTVSNMSPEDSSIYLCSASGQLRETQYFGPGTRLLVL.

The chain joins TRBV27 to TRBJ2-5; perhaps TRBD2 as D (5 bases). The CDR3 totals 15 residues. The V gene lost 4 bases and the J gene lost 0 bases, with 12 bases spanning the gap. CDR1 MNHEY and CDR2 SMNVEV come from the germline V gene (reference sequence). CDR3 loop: CASSSRTPNQETQYF. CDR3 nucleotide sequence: TGTGCCAGCAGTTCGCGGACTCCTAACCAAGAGACCCAGTACTTC.

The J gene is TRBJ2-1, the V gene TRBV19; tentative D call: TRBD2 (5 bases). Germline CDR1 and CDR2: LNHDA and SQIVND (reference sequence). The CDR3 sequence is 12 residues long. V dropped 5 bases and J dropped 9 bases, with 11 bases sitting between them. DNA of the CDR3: TGTGCCAGTAGTCCGCAGGACTCTGAGCAGTTCTTC. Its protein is CASSPQDSEQFF.

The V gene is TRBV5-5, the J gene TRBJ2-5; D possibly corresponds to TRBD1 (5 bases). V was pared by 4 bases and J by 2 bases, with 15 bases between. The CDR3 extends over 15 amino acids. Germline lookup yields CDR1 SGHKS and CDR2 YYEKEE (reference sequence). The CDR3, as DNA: TGTGCCAGCAGCCGTTTAATGACAGCTCAAGAGACCCAGTACTTC. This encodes CASSRLMTAQETQYF.

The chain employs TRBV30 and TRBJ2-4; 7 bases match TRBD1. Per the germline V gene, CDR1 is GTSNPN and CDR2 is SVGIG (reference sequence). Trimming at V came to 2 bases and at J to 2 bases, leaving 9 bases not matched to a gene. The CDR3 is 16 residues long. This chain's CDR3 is CAWSPDRVGTKNIQYF. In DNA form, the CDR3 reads TGTGCCTGGAGTCCCGACAGGGTTGGGACCAAAAACATTCAGTACTTC.

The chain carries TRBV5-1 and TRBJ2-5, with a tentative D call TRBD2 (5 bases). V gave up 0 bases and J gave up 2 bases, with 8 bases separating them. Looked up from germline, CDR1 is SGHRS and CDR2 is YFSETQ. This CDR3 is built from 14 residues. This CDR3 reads CASSLGLQQETQYF. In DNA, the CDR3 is TGCGCCAGCAGCTTGGGACTACAACAAGAGACCCAGTACTTC.

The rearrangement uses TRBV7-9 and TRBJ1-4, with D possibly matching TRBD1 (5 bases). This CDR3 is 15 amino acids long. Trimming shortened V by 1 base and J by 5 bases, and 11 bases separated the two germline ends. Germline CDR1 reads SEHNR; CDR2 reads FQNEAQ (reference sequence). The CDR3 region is CASSLGGGLNEKLFF. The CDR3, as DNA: TGTGCCAGCAGCTTAGGTGGGGGTTTAAATGAAAAACTGTTTTTT.

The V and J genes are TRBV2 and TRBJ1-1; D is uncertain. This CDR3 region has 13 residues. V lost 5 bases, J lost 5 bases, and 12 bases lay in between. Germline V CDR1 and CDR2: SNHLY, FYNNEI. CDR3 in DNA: TGTGCCAGCAGTTCTATTAGGGAGACTGAAGCTTTCTTT. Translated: CASSSIRETEAFF.

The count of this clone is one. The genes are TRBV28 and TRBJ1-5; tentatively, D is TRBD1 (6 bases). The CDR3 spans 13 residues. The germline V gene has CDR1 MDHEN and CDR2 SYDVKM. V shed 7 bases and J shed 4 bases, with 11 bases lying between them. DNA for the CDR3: TGTGCCAGCAAAAGGGGGGCGAATCAGCCCCAGCATTTT. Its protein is CASKRGANQPQHF.